Following are 4 T cell receptor beta chains from one sample sequenced in a study of shared clonotypes between healthy human individuals. Data came from immunoSEQ multiplex PCR; TCRdb stores just in-frame clones and leaves some out. Of roughly 1 million clones in the sample, about three quarters were seen once. Sequencing was carried out using memory CD4+ T cells sorted from blood. The subset denotes: CD45RA-negative fraction. These receptors all stem from a man younger than 35 in good health.

This rearrangement joins TRBV10-3 to TRBJ2-3; D unresolved. The CDR3 totals 15 residues. The ends were cut back, 0 bases at V and 2 bases at J, with 9 bases in the middle. Germline V gene lookup returns CDR1 ENHRY and CDR2 SYGVKD. DNA of the CDR3: TGTGCCATCAGTGAGTCGGCTGGATACACAGATACGCAGTATTTT. This sequence encodes CAISESAGYTDTQYF.

This clone has more than one count but fewer than ten. V usage is TRBV19 and J usage is TRBJ2-1; D may be TRBD2 (5 bases). Trimming left V 7 bases short and J 3 bases short, with 16 bases between. Germline loops: CDR1 LNHDA, CDR2 SQIVND (reference sequence). The CDR3 length is 15 residues. CDR3 sequence reads: CASTPNSGFYNEQFF. CDR3 coding DNA: TGTGCCAGTACCCCAAACTCGGGGTTCTACAATGAGCAGTTCTTC.

The chain combines TRBV28 with TRBJ1-1; TRBD1 is a possible D gene (5 bases). Between the trimmed V and J ends, which lost 6 bases and 0 bases, there was a span of 11 bases. The germline V gene encodes CDR1 MDHEN and CDR2 SYDVKM. The CDR3 is 14 residues long. The CDR3 DNA reads TGTGCCAGCAGGATAGGGGTTCTGAACACTGAAGCTTTCTTT. As protein: CASRIGVLNTEAFF. Filled out from reference TRBV28 and TRBJ1-1, the complete variable domain reads DVKVTQSSRYLVKRTGEKVFLECVQDMDHENMFWYRQDPGLGLRLIYFSYDVKMKEKGDIPEGYSVSREKKERFSLILESASTNQTSMYLCASRIGVLNTEAFFGQGTRLTVV.

The chain recombines TRBV7-2 with TRBJ1-5; unclear D gene. CDR1 and CDR2 (germline): SGHTA, FQGNSA. Deletions cut 5 bases from V and 8 bases from J, with 16 bases between. The CDR3 runs 14 residues. The CDR3 protein is CASSRTSPREPQHF. The CDR3 DNA reads as TGTGCCAGCAGCCGGACCTCGCCTCGGGAGCCCCAGCATTTT. Full variable domain (remainder filled in from reference TRBV7-2 and TRBJ1-5): GAGVSQSPSNKVTEKGKDVELRCDPISGHTALYWYRQSLGQGLEFLIYFQGNSAPDKSGLPSDRFSAERTGGSVSTLTIQRTQQEDSAVYLCASSRTSPREPQHFGDGTRLSIL.